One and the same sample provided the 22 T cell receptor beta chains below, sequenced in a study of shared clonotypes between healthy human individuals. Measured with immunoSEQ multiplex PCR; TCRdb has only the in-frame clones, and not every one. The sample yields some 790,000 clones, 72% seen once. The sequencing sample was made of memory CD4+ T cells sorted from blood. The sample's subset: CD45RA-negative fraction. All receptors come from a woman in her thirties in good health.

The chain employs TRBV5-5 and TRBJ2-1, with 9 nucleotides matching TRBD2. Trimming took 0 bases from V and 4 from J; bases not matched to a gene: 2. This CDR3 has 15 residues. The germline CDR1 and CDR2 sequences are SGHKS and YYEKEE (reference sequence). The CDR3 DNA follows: TGTGCCAGCAGCTTGGTCCTAGCGGGGTACAATGAGCAGTTCTTC. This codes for CASSLVLAGYNEQFF.

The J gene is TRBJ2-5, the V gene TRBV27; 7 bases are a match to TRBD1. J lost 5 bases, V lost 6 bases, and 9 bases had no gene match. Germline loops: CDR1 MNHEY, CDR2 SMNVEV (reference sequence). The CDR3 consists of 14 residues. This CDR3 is CASRLTGSRETQYF. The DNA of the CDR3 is TGTGCCAGCAGACTGACAGGGTCCAGGGAGACCCAGTACTTC.

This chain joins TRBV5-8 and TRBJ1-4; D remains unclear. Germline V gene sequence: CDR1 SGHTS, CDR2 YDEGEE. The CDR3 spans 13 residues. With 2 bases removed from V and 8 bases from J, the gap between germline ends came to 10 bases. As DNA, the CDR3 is TGTGCCAGCAGCTTCGGCGCGGTCGAAAAACTGTTTTTT. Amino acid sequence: CASSFGAVEKLFF.

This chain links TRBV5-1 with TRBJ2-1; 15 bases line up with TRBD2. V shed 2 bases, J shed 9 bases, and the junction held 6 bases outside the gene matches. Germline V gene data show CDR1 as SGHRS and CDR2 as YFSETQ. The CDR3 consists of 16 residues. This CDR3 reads CASSFQPGLAGGEQFF. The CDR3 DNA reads TGCGCCAGCAGCTTCCAACCGGGACTAGCGGGAGGTGAGCAGTTCTTC.

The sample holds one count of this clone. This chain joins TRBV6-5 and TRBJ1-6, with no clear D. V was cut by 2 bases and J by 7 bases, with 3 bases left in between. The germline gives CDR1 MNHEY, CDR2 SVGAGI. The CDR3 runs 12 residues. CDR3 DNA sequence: TGTGCCAGCAGTTACCCCAATTCACCCCTCCACTTT. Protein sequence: CASSYPNSPLHF.

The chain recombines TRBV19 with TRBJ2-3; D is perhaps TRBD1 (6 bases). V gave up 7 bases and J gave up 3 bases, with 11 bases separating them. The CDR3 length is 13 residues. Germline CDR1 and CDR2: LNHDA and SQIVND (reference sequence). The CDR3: CASMSRGTDTQYF. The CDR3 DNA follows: TGTGCCAGTATGAGCAGGGGAACAGATACGCAGTATTTT.

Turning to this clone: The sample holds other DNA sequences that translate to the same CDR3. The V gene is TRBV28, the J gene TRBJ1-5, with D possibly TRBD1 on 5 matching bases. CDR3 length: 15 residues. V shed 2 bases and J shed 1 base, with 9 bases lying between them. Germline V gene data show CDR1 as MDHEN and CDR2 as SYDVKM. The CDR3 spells CASSLAGRSNQPQHF. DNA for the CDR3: TGTGCCAGCAGTTTAGCAGGGAGGAGCAATCAGCCCCAGCATTTT.

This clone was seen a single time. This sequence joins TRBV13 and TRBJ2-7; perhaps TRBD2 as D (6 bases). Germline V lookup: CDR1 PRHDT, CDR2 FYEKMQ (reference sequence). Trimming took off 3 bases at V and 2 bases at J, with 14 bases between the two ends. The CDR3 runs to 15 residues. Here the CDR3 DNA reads TGTGCCAGCAGCTTTGGAGCGGGCCGAGCCTACGAGCAGTACTTC. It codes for CASSFGAGRAYEQYF.

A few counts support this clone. The DNA of the CDR3 is TGCGCCAGCAGCTTGATACAGCGTGGGAGTACGCAGTATTTT. Protein: CASSLIQRGSTQYF. The chain employs TRBV5-1 and TRBJ2-3; D is perhaps TRBD2 (5 bases). CDR3 length: 14 amino acids. The germline V gene encodes CDR1 SGHRS and CDR2 YFSETQ. Deletions cut 1 base from V and 8 bases from J, with 14 bases between.

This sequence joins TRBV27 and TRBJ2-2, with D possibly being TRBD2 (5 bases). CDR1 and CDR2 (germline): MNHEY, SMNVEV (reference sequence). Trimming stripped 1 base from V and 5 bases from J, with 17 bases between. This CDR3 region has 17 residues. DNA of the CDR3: TGTGCCAGCAGTTTATATGGCCGGGCTAGCATAACCGGGGAGCTGTTTTTT. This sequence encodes CASSLYGRASITGELFF.

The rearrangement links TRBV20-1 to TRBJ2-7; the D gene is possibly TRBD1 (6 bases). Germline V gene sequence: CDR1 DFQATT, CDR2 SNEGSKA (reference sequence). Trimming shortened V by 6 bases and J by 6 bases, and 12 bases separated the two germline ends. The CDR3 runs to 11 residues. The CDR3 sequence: CSAPGTTEQYF. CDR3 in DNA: TGCAGTGCCCCGGGGACAACCGAGCAGTACTTC.

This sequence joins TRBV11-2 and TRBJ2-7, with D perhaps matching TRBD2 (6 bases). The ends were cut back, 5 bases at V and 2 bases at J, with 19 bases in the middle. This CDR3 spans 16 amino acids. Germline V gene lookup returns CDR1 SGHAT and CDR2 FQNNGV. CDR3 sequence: CASSAERGTHPYEQYF. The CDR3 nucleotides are TGTGCCAGCAGCGCCGAAAGAGGGACTCATCCCTACGAGCAGTACTTC. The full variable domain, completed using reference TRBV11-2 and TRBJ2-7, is EAGVAQSPRYKIIEKRQSVAFWCNPISGHATLYWYQQILGQGPKLLIQFQNNGVVDDSQLPKDRFSAERLKGVDSTLKIQPAKLEDSAVYLCASSAERGTHPYEQYFGPGTRLTVT.

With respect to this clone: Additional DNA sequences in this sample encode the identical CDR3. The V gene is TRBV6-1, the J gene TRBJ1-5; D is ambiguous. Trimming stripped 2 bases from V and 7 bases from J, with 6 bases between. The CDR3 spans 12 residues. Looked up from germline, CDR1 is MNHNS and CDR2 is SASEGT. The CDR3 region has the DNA TGTGCCAGCAGTGAACTTGGCCAGCCCCAGCATTTT. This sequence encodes CASSELGQPQHF.

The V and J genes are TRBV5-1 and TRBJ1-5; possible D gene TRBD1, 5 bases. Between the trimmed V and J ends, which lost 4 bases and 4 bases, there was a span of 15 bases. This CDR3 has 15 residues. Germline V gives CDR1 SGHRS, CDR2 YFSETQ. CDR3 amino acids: CASSVEGRSNQPQHF. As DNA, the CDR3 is TGCGCCAGCAGCGTAGAGGGACGGTCTAATCAGCCCCAGCATTTT.

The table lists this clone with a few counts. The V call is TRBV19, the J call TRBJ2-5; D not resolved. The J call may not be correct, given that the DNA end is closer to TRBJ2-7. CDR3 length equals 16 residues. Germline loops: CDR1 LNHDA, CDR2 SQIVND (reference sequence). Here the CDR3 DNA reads TGTGCCAGTAGTATAGACCCCTCGTTGGCCTCCTACGAGCAGTACTTC. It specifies CASSIDPSLASYEQYF.

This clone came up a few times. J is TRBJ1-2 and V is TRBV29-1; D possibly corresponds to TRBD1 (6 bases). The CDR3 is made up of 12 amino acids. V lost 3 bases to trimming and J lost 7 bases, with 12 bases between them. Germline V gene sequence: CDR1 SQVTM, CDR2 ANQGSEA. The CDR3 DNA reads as TGCAGCGTTGAGGGAGGGGGTGGTGGCTACACCTTC. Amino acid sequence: CSVEGGGGGYTF.

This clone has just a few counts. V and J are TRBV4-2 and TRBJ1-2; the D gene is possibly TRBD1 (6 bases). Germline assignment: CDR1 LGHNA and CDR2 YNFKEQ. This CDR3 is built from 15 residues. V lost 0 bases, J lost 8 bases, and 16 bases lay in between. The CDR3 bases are TGTGCCAGCAGCCAAGATCTCCCACAGGGCGGCGGCTACACCTTC. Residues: CASSQDLPQGGGYTF.

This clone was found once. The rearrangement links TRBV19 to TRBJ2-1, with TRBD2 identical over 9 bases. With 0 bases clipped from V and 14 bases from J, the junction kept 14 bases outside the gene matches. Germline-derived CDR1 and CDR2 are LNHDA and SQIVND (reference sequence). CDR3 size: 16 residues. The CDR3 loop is CASSIDLAGTRMDKFF. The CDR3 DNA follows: TGTGCCAGTAGTATAGACCTAGCGGGAACACGTATGGATAAGTTCTTC.

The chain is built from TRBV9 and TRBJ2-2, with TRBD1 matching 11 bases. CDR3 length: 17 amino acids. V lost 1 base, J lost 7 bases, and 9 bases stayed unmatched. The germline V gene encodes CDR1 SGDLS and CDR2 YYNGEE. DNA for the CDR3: TGTGCCAGCAGCGTAACTACCGGGACAGGGGGATACGGGGAGCTGTTTTTT. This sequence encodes CASSVTTGTGGYGELFF.

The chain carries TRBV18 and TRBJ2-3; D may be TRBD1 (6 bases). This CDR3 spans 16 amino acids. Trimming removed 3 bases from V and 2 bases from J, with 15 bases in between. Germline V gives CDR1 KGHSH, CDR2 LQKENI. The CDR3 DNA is TGTGCCAGCTCACCGATATGGACAGAAAACACAGATACGCAGTATTTT. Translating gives CASSPIWTENTDTQYF. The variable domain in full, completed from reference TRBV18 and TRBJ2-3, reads NAGVMQNPRHLVRRRGQEARLRCSPMKGHSHVYWYRQLPEEGLKFMVYLQKENIIDESGMPKERFSAEFPKEGPSILRIQQVVRGDSAAYFCASSPIWTENTDTQYFGPGTRLTVL.

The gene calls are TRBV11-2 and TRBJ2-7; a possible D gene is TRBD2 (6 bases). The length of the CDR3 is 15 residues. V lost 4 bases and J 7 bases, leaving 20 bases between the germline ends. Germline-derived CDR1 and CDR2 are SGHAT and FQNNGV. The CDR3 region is CASSSRTAGFEEQYF. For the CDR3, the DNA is TGTGCCAGCAGCTCCCGGACGGCGGGATTCGAGGAGCAGTACTTC.

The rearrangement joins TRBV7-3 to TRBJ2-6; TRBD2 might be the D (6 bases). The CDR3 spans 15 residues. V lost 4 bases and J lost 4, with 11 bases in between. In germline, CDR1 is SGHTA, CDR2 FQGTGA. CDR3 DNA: TGTGCCAGCAGCTGGTCGGGGGTCGGGGCCAACGTCCTGACTTTC. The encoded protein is CASSWSGVGANVLTF.